Included here is one T cell receptor beta chain sequence, with context. It has no known antigen specificity. Base qualities were left out, and no much larger clone turns up one base away. To prepare the library, the immunoSEQ multiplex PCR assay was applied. A mixture of 60 forward primers for TCR Vbeta segments and 13 reverse primers for TCR Jbeta segments was used in the multiplex PCR. The CDR3 region of rearranged TCR beta genes was amplified from genomic DNA with a multiplex PCR assay. The amplified TCR beta libraries were sequenced on the Illumina HiSeq System as 87-base-pair reads. Regarding the original processing steps: A later analysis tallied roughly 80 million unique TCR beta chains across the 666 repertoires, and around 10 million of those chains were shared by two or more donors. To remove PCR and sequencing errors, raw reads were error-corrected and collapsed into unique sequences using a nearest-neighbor algorithm that merged closely related sequences. V, D and J gene segments were assigned by aligning CDR3 sequences to IMGT reference sequences. Each retained sequence needed at least a six-nucleotide match to both a V gene segment and a J gene segment. A rearrangement counted as productive if the CDR3 had no stop codons and remained in frame with V and J, and every other rearrangement counted as non-productive. CDR3 was defined according to IMGT convention as the region running from the second conserved V-encoded cysteine to the conserved J-encoded phenylalanine. The earlier analysis of about 610 of the donors excluded sequences that lacked an unambiguous match to a single V gene segment. In an earlier analysis of some 590 of the donors, a V segment was called functional when productive rearrangements were above 56.7%, and segregating when the standard deviation between donors exceeded 5%. To diagnose cytomegalovirus status from the catalog of TCR beta chain sequences, a statistical classification framework was built. In a later analysis, V and J genes were assigned by comparing TCR nucleotide sequences against IMGT/GENE-DB human TR gene sequences. Using the TCRdist pipeline, a later analysis assigned CDR3 sequences along with most-parsimonious VDJ recombination scenarios. In a later analysis, each TCR beta chain was defined by its CDR3 amino acid sequence together with its V-gene family, and reads without a unique V-gene family were excluded. In a later analysis, 550 to 650 highly shared, low-generation-probability nucleotide sequences were removed to address suspected cross-contamination and a sequencing artifact. In a later analysis, a clonal expansion index was calculated for each public chain from normalized within-repertoire ranks of inferred template counts. In a later analysis, generation probabilities were computed with a VDJ recombination model fitted to out-of-frame rearrangements, and the resulting probabilities were checked against IGoR. In a later analysis, TCR-TCR, TCR-HLA and TCR-CMV co-occurrence was scored with hypergeometric tests, and a repertoire-size bias correction was applied to TCR pairs. False discovery rates were estimated in a later analysis by permuting HLA or CMV assignments 20 times. In a later analysis, co-occurring TCRs were grouped using DBSCAN, and TCRdist sequence similarity was added for clustering within HLA-allele-positive subsets. For co-occurrence clustering, repertoires with fewer than 30,000 or more than 120,000 public chains were excluded, along with a handful of repertoires with anomalous nucleotide sharing. TCRdb carries this immuneACCESS record with in-frame sequences only. Its versions omit some clonotypes, under half of them owing to an unresolved V gene in the studies checked, with the rest unexplained. V and J calls and clone size follow that table, whereas D and trimming were derived from the DNA. In all, the sample holds 120,000 or so clones, and around 69% of those were seen once. The ten biggest clones cover about 7.8% of the sample.

The cohort comprised hundreds of healthy bone marrow donors. At the time of sampling, all cohort members were nominally healthy, though unrecorded immune exposures were likely present. The donor tested CMV seropositive, placing the donor among the approximately 290 seropositive members of the cohort. A peripheral blood sample was provided by each donor, and peripheral blood mononuclear cells were used for TCR beta sequencing. The Qiagen DNeasy Blood Extraction Kit was used to extract genomic DNA from the blood cell samples. The data are from a study of cytomegalovirus exposure and HLA in healthy donors (dated by TCRdb to 2015 to 2018). For the wider study: An earlier analysis of 587 of the donors reported about 280 Gb of sequence data and 95 million to 130 million unique TCR beta sequences obtained from 180 million or so T cells. An early release that covered several hundred HLA-typed donors contained approximately 300 gigabases of sequencing data and tens of millions of unique TCR sequences. Of the 398 genotyped donors, about 80% fell in the genetic ancestry cluster associated with self-reported Caucasian donors. The aim of the study was to test whether cataloging public T cell receptors could identify signatures of past pathogen exposure. The study profiled the T cell repertoires of under 850 subjects by immunosequencing and related them to cytomegalovirus serostatus. Besides the first cohort of roughly 700 subjects, a separate validation cohort made up of over 95 different subjects was used. High-throughput TCR immunosequencing, statistical association of individual TCRs with disease status, and machine learning were combined to predict cytomegalovirus infection status. To study patterns of TCR occurrence, a later analysis re-analyzed previously published TCR beta repertoires from around 660 donors and added high-resolution HLA genotyping. The later analysis used no new phenotypic data to find candidate immune exposures, relying instead on TCR beta sequences and their occurrence across donors. An earlier analysis of several hundred of the donors applied high-throughput TCR beta sequencing to assess whether each TCR beta V gene segment acted as functional or pseudogenic. Donor age, sex, ethnicity and CMV serostatus were compiled alongside the repertoire data. Genome-wide SNP genotypes for about three fifths of the roughly 700 donors were used in a later genetic analysis, which treated that subset as a discovery cohort. All discovery cohort repertoires had been generated on a single sequencing platform. HLA typing included class I and class II loci at four-digit resolution. The number of donors typed differed by locus, with 629-630 for A, B, C, DRB1 and DQB1, 522 for DQA1, under 610 for DPA1, and some 470 for DPB1. Because of strong linkage in the cohort, five DR-DQ haplotypes were treated as single units for association and clustering. Among roughly 400 genotyped donors of the cohort, an average of around 220,000 unique TCR beta nucleotide sequences was sequenced per donor, of which 15% to 20% were non-productive. General conclusions and limits of the study: A later analysis reported that several top co-occurrence clusters appeared linked to parvovirus B19, influenza, CMV and Epstein-Barr virus. Linkage disequilibrium might explain the correlated functional status among segregating V segments, but an unknown experimental factor could not be excluded. A group of highly shared sequence variants was considered likely to be a technical artifact of the sequencing pipeline. Roughly uniform sequencing depth across donors was assumed in presence/absence analyses, although this assumption may not hold. In an earlier analysis of some 640 of the donors, most TCR beta V segments were observed in productive rearrangements about 90% or about 30% of the time, broadly matching IMGT annotations. A further reported finding was that TCR beta sequences accurately predicted the HLA-A and HLA-B alleles for most subjects in the first cohort. Compared with equally common non-associated chains, HLA-associated TCR beta chains in a later analysis were more clonally expanded and had lower generation probabilities. In a later genetic analysis, a missense DCLRE1C variant was associated with V-gene and J-gene trimming of TCR beta chains, and the association was replicated in an independent cohort. A later analysis found that most CMV-associated TCR beta chains appeared HLA-restricted, with HLA associations seemingly driven largely by CMV exposure. A later genetic analysis reported fewer N-insertions in productive TCRs among donors in an Asian-associated ancestry cluster than the roughly 720-donor mean. Strong co-occurrence of HLA alleles, especially DR and DQ, made assigning TCR associations to individual alleles difficult. The classifier was reported to diagnose cytomegalovirus status with high specificity and sensitivity in both the original cohort and the validation cohort. Some IMGT-functional V segments, including TRBV6-2 and TRBV6-3, could not be distinguished by the 87-base-pair reads and were therefore excluded. In a later analysis, 16,951 TCR beta sequences were associated with specific HLA alleles at a false discovery rate of 0.05. According to a later analysis, TCR association rates differed among HLA loci, with DRB1 alleles showing the most associated TCRs and HLA-C alleles showing the fewest. CMV serostatus was the only immune exposure information available for the cohort. About 17 rarely observed V segments, including chromosome 9 orphons, were excluded from the earlier analysis of 550 to 700 of the donors because counts were too low. Across donors, most TCR sequences were observed very rarely, whereas some public TCRs were present in many individuals. In the study, around 150 TCR beta chains were listed as associated with cytomegalovirus. In this cohort, only TCR beta chains were sequenced, and detectable features were limited by the absence of alpha or paired-chain data. It was suggested by the authors that the approach could potentially be generalized to other disease states and immunological phenotypes. Because HLA typing was missing for some donors at each locus, association tests included only the typed subset. In vitro tests confirmed that a few of the cytomegalovirus-associated TCR beta chains recognize cytomegalovirus antigens.

CDR1 is given as SEHNR and CDR2 as FQNEAQ, both from the germline V gene (reference sequence). Trimming accounts for 7 bases at V and 5 bases at J, while the number of junction bases matched to no gene is 6. The CDR3 numbers 13 residues from cysteine through phenylalanine. Only CDR3 DNA remains: 39 bases, in frame from the first base. Sequenced input: PBMCs. This clonotype was sampled from a woman between 40 and 55 years old in good health and CMV-seropositive. Rearrangement joined TRBV7-9 to TRBJ1-1; 8 bases in the junction line up with TRBD1. The DNA sequence is TGTGCCAGCATCCCGGACAGGGCAACTGAAGCTTTCTTT. The encoded protein is CASIPDRATEAFF.